This passage covers 31 T cell receptor beta chains from one sample sequenced in a study of T cells expressing NK-cell markers. TCRdb re-analyzed the 5' RACE reads; it lists each CDR3 protein once, without DNA. The sample totals about 260,000 distinct CDR3 sequences. The sequencing sample was made of blood T cells: a sorted CD56 or NKG2C T cell subset, CD4+ or CD8+ T cells, or bulk PBMC T cells (not recorded which). The receptors were sampled from a man aged 18 to 29 in good health.

The V gene is TRBV7-9, the J gene TRBJ2-7; TCRdb proposes TRBD2, but this gene call is untestable without DNA. The V gene's germline CDR1 is SEHNR and CDR2 FQNEAQ (reference sequence). The CDR3 has 17 residues. Here the CDR3 reads CASSLGGLAGVEHEQYF.

This chain joins TRBV6-5 and TRBJ2-5; TCRdb's assignment of TRBD2 cannot be checked, as there is no DNA. Germline V lookup: CDR1 MNHEY, CDR2 SVGAGI. This CDR3 is built from 16 residues. CDR3 loop: CASSYAGLAGEETQYF.

V usage is TRBV6-5 and J usage is TRBJ2-1; TCRdb indicates TRBD2, and absent DNA this call remains unverified. The CDR3 runs 12 residues. The germline gives CDR1 MNHEY, CDR2 SVGAGI. CDR3 loop: CASSDTGLGEFF.

The genes are TRBV5-1 and TRBJ2-3; TCRdb's D call, TRBD1, is unchecked because there is no DNA. The germline CDR1 and CDR2 sequences are SGHRS and YFSETQ. This CDR3 comprises 15 residues. Here the CDR3 reads CASSLGGALTDTQYF. Filled out from reference TRBV5-1 and TRBJ2-3, the complete variable domain reads KAGVTQTPRYLIKTRGQQVTLSCSPISGHRSVSWYQQTPGQGLQFLFEYFSETQRNKGNFPGRFSGRQFSNSRSEMNVSTLELGDSALYLCASSLGGALTDTQYFGPGTRLTVL.

The chain combines TRBV12-3 or TRBV12-4 with TRBJ1-2; there is no DNA to check the TCRdb D call of TRBD1. The CDR3 runs 15 residues. The CDR3 loop is CASSWGPSTNYGYTF.

The gene calls are TRBV5-4 and TRBJ2-3; the TCRdb call, TRBD2, lacks DNA for checking. Germline V gene data show CDR1 as SGHNT and CDR2 as YYREEE (reference sequence). The CDR3 length is 15 residues. The CDR3 loop is CASSLSGGYTDTQYF.

This chain joins TRBV7-2 and TRBJ2-7. The CDR3 is 14 amino acids. Germline V gene sequence: CDR1 SGHTA, CDR2 FQGNSA. Here the CDR3 reads CASSLKPTSYEQYF.

The chain employs TRBV5-5 and TRBJ1-4. Germline-derived CDR1 and CDR2 are SGHKS and YYEKEE (reference sequence). CDR3 length: 12 residues. CDR3 in amino acids: CASSLEAGPGFF.

The genes are TRBV20-1 and TRBJ2-7; TCRdb returns TRBD2, unconfirmable since there is no DNA. The V gene's germline CDR1 is DFQATT and CDR2 SNEGSKA (reference sequence). This CDR3 contains 16 residues. The CDR3 region is CSSGRAVVGMGYEQYF.

The CDR3 region is CASSGGLAGSDYKWDIQYF. The J gene is TRBJ2-4, the V gene TRBV28; TCRdb outputs TRBD2, but without DNA this stays unchecked. CDR1 and CDR2 (germline): MDHEN, SYDVKM. The CDR3 runs to 19 residues.

J is TRBJ2-2 and V is TRBV12-3 or TRBV12-4. This CDR3 contains 14 residues. CDR3 residues: CASSLAGNTGELFF.

The chain employs TRBV20-1 and TRBJ2-1; TCRdb calls TRBD2, which cannot be checked without DNA. The length of the CDR3 is 14 residues. CDR1 and CDR2 (germline): DFQATT, SNEGSKA (reference sequence). The CDR3: CSASLASGSHEQFF.

The rearrangement links TRBV7-2 to TRBJ1-6. This CDR3 has 15 amino acids. Germline CDR1 is SGHTA and CDR2 is FQGNSA. The CDR3 is CASSGGEGYNSPLHF.

The chain couples TRBV6-5 to TRBJ2-1; the D gene TCRdb calls, TRBD1, cannot be checked with no DNA. CDR1 MNHEY and CDR2 SVGAGI come from the germline V gene. The CDR3 is made up of 11 amino acids. The CDR3 reads CASKTQGKQFF.

The rearrangement joins TRBV30 to TRBJ2-7; TCRdb indicates TRBD1, and absent DNA this call remains unverified. From germline, CDR1 is GTSNPN and CDR2 SVGIG (reference sequence). The CDR3 is 12 amino acids. This chain's CDR3 is CAWSVGQGEQYF.

The CDR3 loop is CASSPRLEFRQETQYF. This rearrangement joins TRBV7-2 to TRBJ2-5; the TRBD2 assignment by TCRdb is unverifiable without DNA. Germline-derived CDR1 and CDR2 are SGHTA and FQGNSA. The CDR3 has 16 residues.

The CDR3 loop reads CASSLDRGWGDEQFF. The rearrangement links TRBV11-3 to TRBJ2-1; absent DNA, TCRdb's TRBD1 call cannot be checked. Germline loops: CDR1 SGHNT, CDR2 YENEEA. The CDR3 extends over 15 amino acids.

The V and J genes are TRBV12-3 or TRBV12-4 and TRBJ2-7. The CDR3 covers 11 residues. The CDR3 is CASSHKNEQYF.

The V call is TRBV6-1, the J call TRBJ2-2; TCRdb's D gene call, TRBD1, goes unchecked for lack of DNA. There are 15 residues in the CDR3. Germline V lookup: CDR1 MNHNS, CDR2 SASEGT. The CDR3 sequence is CASSIDRVATGELFF.

The chain has TRBV5-1 and TRBJ2-7. Germline loops: CDR1 SGHRS, CDR2 YFSETQ. There are 15 residues in the CDR3. The CDR3 loop is CASSVDRGISSEQYF.

The rearrangement joins TRBV29-1 to TRBJ2-1. From germline, CDR1 is SQVTM and CDR2 ANQGSEA. The CDR3 consists of 14 residues. CDR3 residues: CSVLLKSSYNEQFF.

This chain uses TRBV6-5 with TRBJ2-7; as DNA is missing, the TRBD1 call by TCRdb cannot be tested. Germline-derived CDR1 and CDR2 are MNHEY and SVGAGI. There are 16 residues in the CDR3. The CDR3: CASSYGQGALSYEQYF.

The chain uses TRBV7-9 and TRBJ2-1; the D call from TCRdb, TRBD2, cannot be confirmed without DNA. CDR3 size: 17 residues. Per germline, CDR1 SEHNR and CDR2 FQNEAQ (reference sequence). This CDR3 is CASSLAREKAGRSERFF.

This CDR3 is CASSLGTSGKGTDTQYF. The J gene is TRBJ2-3, the V gene TRBV5-6; the TRBD2 assignment by TCRdb is unverifiable without DNA. The CDR3 contains 17 residues. Germline V gene data show CDR1 as SGHDT and CDR2 as YYEEEE.

CDR3 loop: CASSARGEQFF. This rearrangement joins TRBV4-2 to TRBJ2-1; TCRdb reports TRBD1, a call that lacks DNA to check it against. The CDR3 covers 11 residues. Looked up from germline, CDR1 is LGHNA and CDR2 is YNFKEQ.

The J gene is TRBJ2-2, the V gene TRBV29-1; there is no DNA to check the TCRdb D call of TRBD2. This CDR3 region has 13 residues. Germline V gene data show CDR1 as SQVTM and CDR2 as ANQGSEA. Here the CDR3 reads CSEEGANTGELFF.

The gene calls are TRBV12-3 or TRBV12-4 and TRBJ2-1. This CDR3 has 12 amino acids. This chain's CDR3 is CASSSAYNEQFF.

The rearrangement joins TRBV24-1 to TRBJ1-5; TCRdb proposes TRBD1, but this gene call is untestable without DNA. The CDR3 is 17 amino acids. The germline gives CDR1 KGHDR, CDR2 SFDVKD. CDR3 in amino acids: CATSGTGTGRSISPQHF.

The chain uses TRBV29-1 and TRBJ2-5; the D gene TCRdb calls, TRBD1, cannot be checked with no DNA. CDR3 length equals 14 residues. Germline CDR1 reads SQVTM; CDR2 reads ANQGSEA. CDR3 residues: CSARSGTGIGTQYF.

The chain recombines TRBV5-1 with TRBJ2-3. The CDR3 loop spans 13 amino acids. CDR1 is SGHRS, CDR2 YFSETQ, per germline. The CDR3 loop reads CASSFLRTDTQYF.

The CDR3 is CASSTDPRETQYF. The chain joins TRBV5-1 to TRBJ2-5. From germline, CDR1 is SGHRS and CDR2 YFSETQ. The CDR3 length is 13 residues.